These 27 T cell receptor beta chains were all obtained from the same sample, sequenced in a study of blood T cells in healthy people across ages. The second PCR ran about 6 to 12 cycles with a sample-barcoded 5' primer and J-beta primers. Each CDR3 protein gets one entry after TCRdb re-called the 5' RACE reads with MiXCR. This repertoire shows about 780,000 distinct CDR3 sequences, around 50% found once; its top ten account for 18%. Sequencing input: blood. The receptor source for this set is a man of 80 years or more in good health.

CDR3 sequence reads: CSARDGSGGLNYGYTF. In DNA form, the CDR3 reads TGCAGTGCTAGAGATGGTTCGGGGGGATTAAACTATGGCTACACCTTC. The rearrangement uses TRBV20-1 and TRBJ1-2, with D possibly TRBD1 on 5 matching bases. The V end was cut by 0 bases, the J end by 2 bases, with 16 bases between. This CDR3 is 16 amino acids long. Per the germline V gene, CDR1 is DFQATT and CDR2 is SNEGSKA (reference sequence).

The V and J genes are TRBV5-1 and TRBJ2-2; D unclear. Trimming left V 7 bases short and J 4 bases short, with 11 bases between. CDR3 length: 13 amino acids. CDR1 is SGHRS, CDR2 YFSETQ, per germline. The CDR3 here is CASYMTGTGELFF. CDR3 bases: TGCGCCAGCTACATGACTGGCACCGGGGAGCTGTTTTTT.

The J gene is TRBJ2-5, the V gene TRBV11-1; D may be TRBD1 or TRBD2 (6 bases each). This CDR3 spans 15 amino acids. Trimming pared 5 bases from V and 2 bases from J, leaving 15 bases between. CDR1 and CDR2 from the germline V gene are SGHAT and FQDESV (reference sequence). The CDR3 is CASSQTQGRQETQYF. In nucleotides, the CDR3 is TGTGCCAGCAGCCAGACGCAGGGGAGGCAAGAGACCCAGTACTTC. Full variable domain (missing parts from reference TRBV11-1 and TRBJ2-5): EAEVAQSPRYKITEKSQAVAFWCDPISGHATLYWYRQILGQGPELLVQFQDESVVDDSQLPKDRFSAERLKGVDSTLKIQPAELGDSAMYLCASSQTQGRQETQYFGPGTRLLVL.

This clonotype was seen at least ten times. The chain couples TRBV4-2 to TRBJ2-3, with D perhaps matching TRBD1 or TRBD2 (5 bases each). CDR3 length equals 15 residues. CDR1 and CDR2 (germline): LGHNA, YNFKEQ. The V end was cut by 1 base, the J end by 1 base, with 9 bases between. The CDR3 nucleotides are TGTGCCAGCAGCCAAGGGGGACCCCGCACAGATACGCAGTATTTT. Amino acid sequence: CASSQGGPRTDTQYF.

As DNA, the CDR3 is TGCAGTGCCAGCCAGGGGGCCGTTTTCGACGAGCAGTACTTC. Its translation: CSASQGAVFDEQYF. V gene TRBV20-1 combines with J gene TRBJ2-7, with 8 bases aligning to TRBD1. Germline V gene data show CDR1 as DFQATT and CDR2 as SNEGSKA (reference sequence). V was pared by 6 bases and J by 5 bases, with 12 bases of the junction left unmatched. This CDR3 region has 14 residues.

The chain carries TRBV4-3 and TRBJ2-1; no reliable D call. In germline, CDR1 is LGHNA, CDR2 YSLEER. V lost 1 base and J lost 0, with 10 bases in between. The CDR3 spans 16 residues. The CDR3 spells CASSQVARSSYNEQFF. The CDR3 DNA reads as TGCGCCAGCAGCCAAGTAGCCCGGAGCTCCTACAATGAGCAGTTCTTC.

This chain connects TRBV24-1 to TRBJ2-7, with 9 bases fitting TRBD2. The J call may not be correct, given that the DNA end is closer to TRBJ2-5. The CDR3 is 16 residues long. The V gene's germline CDR1 is KGHDR and CDR2 SFDVKD. CDR3 protein: CATSDLSAGGQETQYF. The CDR3 DNA reads TGTGCCACCAGTGATTTGTCAGCGGGAGGCCAAGAGACCCAGTACTTC.

The chain joins TRBV24-1 to TRBJ2-3; D assignment may be TRBD1 or TRBD2 (5 bases each). CDR1 KGHDR and CDR2 SFDVKD come from the germline V gene. The ends were cut back, 3 bases at V and 5 bases at J, with 14 bases in the middle. There are 15 residues in the CDR3. The CDR3 sequence is CATSDRRDGVDTQYF. CDR3 DNA: TGTGCCACCAGTGATCGCCGGGACGGGGTAGATACGCAGTATTTT.

This clonotype showed up many times. V is TRBV5-1 and J is TRBJ2-7, with D uncertain. CDR3 length: 14 residues. The germline gives CDR1 SGHRS, CDR2 YFSETQ. V was shortened by 5 bases and J by 0 bases, with 12 bases between the two germline ends. CDR3 protein: CASRHRVSSYEQYF. The CDR3 DNA reads TGCGCCAGCAGACACCGGGTTTCCTCCTACGAGCAGTACTTC.

The V call is TRBV7-8, the J call TRBJ1-1; perhaps TRBD1 as D (6 bases). This CDR3 is built from 14 residues. The germline V gene encodes CDR1 SGHVS and CDR2 FQNEAQ. Deletions cut 7 bases from V and 3 bases from J, with 15 bases between. In DNA, the CDR3 is TGTGCCAGCATGGACACAGGGCTCGACACTGAAGCTTTCTTT. Translated, it gives CASMDTGLDTEAFF.

This clonotype turned up a few times. This chain connects TRBV15 to TRBJ2-5; the D call may be TRBD1 or TRBD2 (5 bases each). The germline CDR1 and CDR2 sequences are LNHNV and YYDKDF (reference sequence). V lost 5 bases and J 5 bases, leaving 18 bases between the germline ends. The CDR3 extends over 15 amino acids. The CDR3 loop is CATSSPGRTRETQYF. CDR3 bases: TGTGCCACCAGCTCACCGGGACGAACACGGGAGACCCAGTACTTC.

This clonotype was observed once. This could be a read error, since a much larger clone is one nucleotide away. In DNA form, the CDR3 reads TGTGCCAACAGCACCGGACAATCCTACGAGCAGTACTTC. Translating it yields CANSTGQSYEQYF. The chain is built from TRBV13 and TRBJ2-7; D might be TRBD1 (5 bases). The CDR3 runs 13 residues. The germline CDR1 and CDR2 sequences are PRHDT and FYEKMQ (reference sequence). The variable domain in full, completed from reference TRBV13 and TRBJ2-7, reads AAGVIQSPRHLIKEKRETATLKCYPIPRHDTVYWYQQGPGQDPQFLISFYEKMQSDKGSIPDRFSAQQFSDYHSELNMSSLELGDSALYFCANSTGQSYEQYFGPGTRLTVT.

About this clonotype: One end of the junction is discordant with germline, which a read error may explain. Here the CDR3 reads CASSFAYIEQFF. In DNA form, the CDR3 reads TGTGCCAGCAGTTTTGCATACATTGAGCAGTTCTTC. The chain couples TRBV12-3 or TRBV12-4 to TRBJ2-1; D not certain. The CDR3 extends over 12 amino acids.

The V and J genes are TRBV20-1 and TRBJ2-5; D remains unclear. Germline lookup yields CDR1 DFQATT and CDR2 SNEGSKA (reference sequence). The length of the CDR3 is 11 residues. The germline V and J ends were trimmed by 4 bases and 4 bases, with 7 bases remaining between them. CDR3 sequence: CSATGPETQYF. The CDR3 DNA reads as TGCAGTGCTACCGGTCCAGAGACCCAGTACTTC.

The rearrangement joins TRBV20-1 to TRBJ2-4; TRBD2 matches at 8 bases. The J call could be wrong; TRBJ2-7 is a better fit for the DNA end. Per the germline V gene, CDR1 is DFQATT and CDR2 is SNEGSKA (reference sequence). The CDR3 sequence is 16 residues long. The CDR3 sequence is CSARATLAETGGEQYF. The CDR3 DNA reads TGCAGTGCTAGAGCGACACTAGCGGAGACGGGAGGCGAGCAGTACTTC.

The chain is built from TRBV20-1 and TRBJ2-5; no reliable D call. Trimming removed 0 bases at V and 1 base at J, with 12 bases between. The CDR3 length is 15 residues. Germline CDR1 reads DFQATT; CDR2 reads SNEGSKA (reference sequence). CDR3 sequence (DNA): TGCAGTGCTAGAGATTCGGCGACGCCCCAAGAGACCCAGTACTTC. As protein: CSARDSATPQETQYF.

A few counts support this clonotype. V gene TRBV12-3 or TRBV12-4 combines with J gene TRBJ2-1; D unclear. There are 13 residues in the CDR3. V lost 7 bases and J lost 7, with 14 bases in between. CDR3: CASTDPLRNEQFF. The CDR3, as DNA: TGTGCCAGCACGGACCCACTAAGGAATGAGCAGTTCTTC.

V gene TRBV24-1 combines with J gene TRBJ2-5; D might be TRBD2 (5 bases). Germline values: CDR1 KGHDR, CDR2 SFDVKD. The V and J ends lost 3 bases and 7 bases respectively, with 11 bases between them. CDR3 length: 13 amino acids. The CDR3 loop is CATSDSIRGTQYF. DNA for the CDR3: TGTGCCACCAGTGATAGTATCCGGGGGACCCAGTACTTC.

The rearrangement links TRBV30 to TRBJ2-5; 10 bases match TRBD1. Unmatched junction bases numbered 13, after V lost 4 bases and J lost 11 bases. CDR3 size: 14 residues. Germline-derived CDR1 and CDR2 are GTSNPN and SVGIG (reference sequence). The DNA for the CDR3 is TGTGCCTGGACGGGGACAGGGGTAAGGGATGAGCAGTACTTC. It encodes CAWTGTGVRDEQYF.

This clonotype was found a few times. This rearrangement joins TRBV5-6 to TRBJ1-6; 8 bases are a match to TRBD1. The ends lost 3 bases at V and 8 bases at J; junction bases unmatched: 7. Germline V CDR1 and CDR2: SGHDT, YYEEEE. The CDR3 runs 15 residues. The CDR3 here is CASSWTGSGHSPLHF. The CDR3 region has the DNA TGTGCCAGCAGCTGGACAGGGTCGGGACATTCACCCCTCCACTTT. Supplemented by reference TRBV5-6 and TRBJ1-6, the full variable domain reads DAGVTQSPTHLIKTRGQQVTLRCSPKSGHDTVSWYQQALGQGPQFIFQYYEEEERQRGNFPDRFSGHQFPNYSSELNVNALLLGDSALYLCASSWTGSGHSPLHFGNGTRLTVT.

This chain links TRBV20-1 with TRBJ2-5, with a possible D match to TRBD2 (6 bases). Gene TRBJ2-7 matches the end of the DNA better, so the J call may be wrong. The CDR3 has 15 amino acids. Germline CDR1 DFQATT, CDR2 SNEGSKA (reference sequence). CDR3 coding DNA: TGCAGTGCTAGAGATGGTGCGGGAACAATCTACGAGCAGTACTTC. Protein: CSARDGAGTIYEQYF.

The chain links TRBV20-1 to TRBJ2-7; 11 nucleotides align to TRBD1. V was pared by 0 bases and J by 7 bases, with 8 bases of the junction left unmatched. CDR3 length: 15 residues. Germline assignment: CDR1 DFQATT and CDR2 SNEGSKA (reference sequence). CDR3 DNA: TGCAGTGCTAGAGATCGGGGGACAGGGGGGAGGGAGCAGTACTTC. It yields the protein CSARDRGTGGREQYF.

The chain is built from TRBV12-3 or TRBV12-4 and TRBJ2-7; tentatively, D is TRBD2 (6 bases). The CDR3 runs to 13 residues. V shed 7 bases and J shed 2 bases, with 12 bases lying between them. The CDR3 DNA sequence: TGTGCCAGCACTAGCGTGGGAGCCTACGAGCAGTACTTC. Translated: CASTSVGAYEQYF.

V gene TRBV29-1 combines with J gene TRBJ2-2; D may correspond to TRBD1 or TRBD2 (5 bases each). V was cut by 6 bases and J by 7 bases, with 12 bases left in between. Per the germline V gene, CDR1 is SQVTM and CDR2 is ANQGSEA. The CDR3 contains 12 residues. The CDR3 bases are TGCAGCGTGGCCGGGGCCAGCGGGGAGCTGTTTTTT. Translating gives CSVAGASGELFF.

The rearrangement links TRBV11-3 to TRBJ2-5, with 13 positions matching TRBD2. V was clipped by 5 bases and J by 13 bases; unmatched bases: 10. CDR3 size: 14 residues. Per the germline V gene, CDR1 is SGHNT and CDR2 is YENEEA. CDR3 residues: CASSEGLAGEYPYF. The CDR3 coding sequence is TGTGCCAGCAGCGAAGGACTAGCGGGAGAATATCCGTACTTC.

The gene calls are TRBV27 and TRBJ2-3; the D is unclear. The germline V and J ends were trimmed by 4 bases and 2 bases, with 19 bases remaining between them. This CDR3 is built from 17 residues. The germline CDR1 and CDR2 sequences are MNHEY and SMNVEV (reference sequence). CDR3 coding DNA: TGTGCCAGCAGTTCTTCTCGGACCTTGGGCACCACAGATACGCAGTATTTT. Translation: CASSSSRTLGTTDTQYF.

The chain recombines TRBV27 with TRBJ2-1, with TRBD1 matching 10 bases. The CDR3 is made up of 15 amino acids. The trim removed 6 bases at V and 4 bases at J, leaving 6 bases unmatched. Germline CDR1 is MNHEY and CDR2 is SMNVEV (reference sequence). Here the CDR3 DNA reads TGTGCCAGCAGGAGGCCGGGACAGGGGTACAATGAGCAGTTCTTC. It codes for CASRRPGQGYNEQFF.